Listed below are T cell receptor beta chains from one sample, sequenced in a study of T cells after yellow fever vaccination. TCRdb used MiXCR to reprocess the 5' RACE reads, holding one entry per CDR3 protein. This sample has about 160,000 distinct CDR3 sequences, with 6% to 7.5% found just once. The source material was CD4+ T cells sorted from PBMCs, sampled 4 to 6 days after the first yellow fever vaccination. The receptors shown here come from a man aged 18 to 29 who received the YFV17D yellow fever vaccine. CDR3s include the opening cysteine and the closing phenylalanine or tryptophan. The D gene is left open where the match is weak. Size is omitted from some rows. Given values are once, few, many or a class for expanded clones.

>.|.|14|TRBV10-1|TRBJ1-1
CASTSWSENTEAFF
TGCGCCAGCACCTCGTGGTCCGAAAACACTGAAGCTTTCTTT
>.|many|17|TRBV7-2|TRBJ1-6
CASSFTSGRMYNSPLHF
TGTGCCAGCAGCTTCACATCGGGCAGAATGTATAATTCACCCCTCCACTTT
>TRBD1|many|13|TRBV5-1|TRBJ2-7
CASFRDSSYEQYF
TGCGCCAGCTTTCGGGACAGTTCCTACGAGCAGTACTTC
>TRBD2|many|15|TRBV7-9|TRBJ2-1
CASSFKGGWSDEQFF
TGTGCCAGCAGCTTTAAGGGAGGGTGGTCCGATGAGCAGTTCTTC
>.|many|13|TRBV12-5|TRBJ2-2
CASEDDSLGELFF
TGTGCTAGTGAAGACGACAGTCTCGGGGAGCTGTTTTTT
>.|many|15|TRBV5-1|TRBJ2-5
CASSSTLSARETQYF
TGCGCCAGCAGCTCGACCCTTAGCGCTCGAGAGACCCAGTACTTC
>.|few|14|TRBV7-2|TRBJ2-2
CASSLAGATGELFF
TGTGCCAGCAGCTTAGCAGGTGCGACCGGGGAGCTGTTTTTT
>TRBD1|.|13|TRBV6-1|TRBJ2-7
CASRQGSSYEQYF
TGTGCCAGCAGACAGGGGAGCTCCTACGAGCAGTACTTC
>.|.|15|TRBV6-1|TRBJ1-3
CASCDDLSSGNTIYF
TGTGCCAGCTGTGACGATCTAAGCTCTGGAAACACCATATATTTT
>.|many|16|TRBV11-2|TRBJ2-1
CASSFRPDSSYNEQFF
TGTGCCAGCAGCTTCCGACCGGACTCCTCCTACAATGAGCAGTTCTTC
>TRBD1|many|15|TRBV4-3|TRBJ2-1
CASGPLGQGGNEQFF
TGCGCCAGCGGGCCGTTGGGACAGGGAGGCAATGAGCAGTTCTTC
>.|many|13|TRBV20-1|TRBJ2-5
CSARGLGGETQYF
TGCAGTGCTAGAGGACTGGGAGGAGAGACCCAGTACTTC
>TRBD2|.|16|TRBV5-1|TRBJ2-5
CASTDEKSGRGETQYF
TGCGCCAGCACCGATGAAAAATCAGGGAGGGGAGAGACCCAGTACTTC